This is a list of T cell receptor beta chains from one sample in a study of blood T cell repertoires in COVID-19. Clones were read by immunoSEQ multiplex PCR, and TCRdb kept only the in-frame ones, dropping some. The sample holds around 100,000 clones, roughly 71% seen once. The sequenced material came from peripheral blood. Receptor source: a man older than 75 with acute or convalescent COVID-19. CDR3s include the opening cysteine and the closing phenylalanine or tryptophan. D genes are given only for firm matches. Size is stated for part of the rows, as once, few or many counts, or as a class when the clone is expanded.

v_gene	j_gene	abundance	d_gene	CDR3nt	CDR3aa
TRBV28	TRBJ2-7	.	.	TGTGCCAGCAGTGCGCCGGGACTCACCTACGAGCAGTACTTC	CASSAPGLTYEQYF
TRBV6-4	TRBJ1-6	.	.	TGTGCCAGCAGCAACCAGGGGAACGGTTCACCCCTCCACTTT	CASSNQGNGSPLHF
TRBV28	TRBJ1-6	few	.	TGTGCCAGCAGCCGACCAGGCTCACCCCTCCACTTT	CASSRPGSPLHF
TRBV30	TRBJ2-7	few	TRBD1	TGTGCCTGGAGGCCGGGACAGGCTCTTTACGAGCAGTACTTC	CAWRPGQALYEQYF
TRBV25-1	TRBJ1-4	.	TRBD1	TGTGCCAGCAGTGACGGGAGGGGACAGGGTAGTGAAAAACTGTTTTTT	CASSDGRGQGSEKLFF
TRBV11-2	TRBJ1-1	.	.	TGTGCCAGCAGCTCTGAGGGCATCATGAACACTGAAGCTTTCTTT	CASSSEGIMNTEAFF
TRBV6-5	TRBJ2-7	.	TRBD2	TGTGCCAGCAGATATAGCGGGAGCTCCTACGAGCAGTACTTC	CASRYSGSSYEQYF
TRBV2	TRBJ1-1	few	.	TGTGCCAGCAGTGTTTCTAGGATCACTGAAGCTTTCTTT	CASSVSRITEAFF
TRBV7-2	TRBJ1-5	.	.	TGTGCCAGCAGCTTATCGGGACTGAGCAATCAGCCCCAGCATTTT	CASSLSGLSNQPQHF
TRBV6-5	TRBJ2-7	.	.	TGTGCCAGCAGTTACTCCCCTTATAACGAGCAGTACTTC	CASSYSPYNEQYF
TRBV6-5	TRBJ1-6	.	TRBD1	TGTGCCAGCAGGTCCGGGACAGGGAATTCACCCCTCCACTTT	CASRSGTGNSPLHF